The subject of this entry is one TCR beta chain. This record comes from a study of blood T cell repertoires in COVID-19. As for the study in general: Samples taken during acute and convalescent COVID-19 were collected in the United States, Italy and Spain. In each case, the material was cDNA or gDNA derived from T cells, B-cell-depleted T cells, or PBMCs.

The V gene's germline CDR1 is KGHDR and CDR2 SFDVKD. The CDR3 covers 18 residues. The J segment lost 2 bases and the V segment lost 4 bases, leaving 6 bases of the junction unmatched. In the original workflow: Cell counts per sample came from amplifying reference gene primers. Libraries were prepared by immunoSEQ multiplex PCR; TCRdb keeps only in-frame clonotypes and omits some of them. V, J and clone size are those of that table, while D and trimming were read from the DNA. The data hold 46,000 or so clones, with 70% to 90% observed a single time. The genes are TRBV24-1 and TRBJ2-1; 14 positions match TRBD2. The sequenced sample was peripheral blood. The source of this sequence is a woman aged 80 or over with COVID-19, enrolled during active disease. The CDR3 DNA sequence: TGTGCCACCAGTGACCCCGGGACTAGCGGGAGTGCCTACAATGAGCAGTTCTTC. As protein: CATSDPGTSGSAYNEQFF.